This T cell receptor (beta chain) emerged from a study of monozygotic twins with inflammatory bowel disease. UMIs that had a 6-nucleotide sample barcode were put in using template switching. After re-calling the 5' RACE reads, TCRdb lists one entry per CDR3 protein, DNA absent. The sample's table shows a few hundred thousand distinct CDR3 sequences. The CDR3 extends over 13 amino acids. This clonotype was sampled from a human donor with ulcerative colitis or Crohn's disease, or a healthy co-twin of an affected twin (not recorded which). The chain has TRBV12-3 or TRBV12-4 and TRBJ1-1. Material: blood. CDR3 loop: CASSLDGGTRAFF.